The clone carrying this TCR beta chain has only a few counts. This same CDR3 is encoded by further DNA sequences in the sample. The data were obtained in a study of shared clonotypes between healthy human individuals. Into CD45RA+ naive and CD45RA-negative memory subsets, the CD4+ cells were split. Sequencing was performed with immunoSEQ multiplex PCR; in TCRdb, only in-frame clones are kept and a portion is missing. There are about 2.3 million clones in the sample; 80% to 95% occur only once, and 0.3% to 0.4% lies in the top ten. The receptor was isolated from a man aged 18 to 35 in good health. Some clones in this sample may be carry-over from other donors' samples. The sequencing sample was made of naive CD4+ T cells from PBMCs. This sample's subset: CD45RA+ positively selected.

The chain's CDR3 is CASSLTVNTEAFF. The DNA for the CDR3 is TGTGCCAGCAGCTTAACGGTGAACACTGAAGCTTTCTTT. This chain connects TRBV11-2 to TRBJ1-1; no firm D call. Trimming took 2 bases from V and 0 from J, leaving 4 bases between them. The CDR3 is 13 residues long. Germline values: CDR1 SGHAT, CDR2 FQNNGV.